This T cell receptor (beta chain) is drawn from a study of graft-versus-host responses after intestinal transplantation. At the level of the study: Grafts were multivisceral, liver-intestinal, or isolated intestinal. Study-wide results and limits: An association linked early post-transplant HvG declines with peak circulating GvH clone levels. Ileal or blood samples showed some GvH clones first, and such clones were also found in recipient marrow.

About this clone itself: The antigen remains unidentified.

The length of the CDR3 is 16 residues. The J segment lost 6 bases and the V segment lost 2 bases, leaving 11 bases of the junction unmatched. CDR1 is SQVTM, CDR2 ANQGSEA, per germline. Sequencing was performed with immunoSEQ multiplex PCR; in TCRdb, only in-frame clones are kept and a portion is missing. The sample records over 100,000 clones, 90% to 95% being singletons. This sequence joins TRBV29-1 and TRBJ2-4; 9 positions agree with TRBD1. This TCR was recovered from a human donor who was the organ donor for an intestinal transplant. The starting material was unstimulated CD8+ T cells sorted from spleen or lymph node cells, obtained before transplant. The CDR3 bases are TGCAGCGTTGAAAAGGTCCGGGACAGGGCTGTAAACATTCAGTACTTC. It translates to CSVEKVRDRAVNIQYF.